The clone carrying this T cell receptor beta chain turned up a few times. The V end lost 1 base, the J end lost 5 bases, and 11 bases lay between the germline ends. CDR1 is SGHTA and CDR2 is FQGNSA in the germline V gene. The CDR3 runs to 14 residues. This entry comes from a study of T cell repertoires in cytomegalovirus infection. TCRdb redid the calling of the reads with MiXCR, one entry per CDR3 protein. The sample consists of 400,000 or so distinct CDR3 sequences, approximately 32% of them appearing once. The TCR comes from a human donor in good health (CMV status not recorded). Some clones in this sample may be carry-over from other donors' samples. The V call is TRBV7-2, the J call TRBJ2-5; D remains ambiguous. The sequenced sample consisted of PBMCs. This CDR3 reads CASSLGVGSETQYF. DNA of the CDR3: TGTGCCAGCAGCTTAGGAGTGGGGTCGGAGACCCAGTACTTC. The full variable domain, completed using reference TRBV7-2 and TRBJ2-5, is GAGVSQSPSNKVTEKGKDVELRCDPISGHTALYWYRQSLGQGLEFLIYFQGNSAPDKSGLPSDRFSAERTGGSVSTLTIQRTQQEDSAVYLCASSLGVGSETQYFGPGTRLLVL.